This entry features one T cell receptor (beta chain) sequence. Antigen unknown. This specimen comes from a study of T cell repertoires in cytomegalovirus infection. Study-level findings and limits: HLA-C-restricted CMV-specific TCR beta clonotypes were dominant in the ex vivo response.

MiXCR, run by TCRdb on the reads, gives a single entry per CDR3 protein. The sample records 150,000 to 200,000 distinct CDR3 sequences, around an eighth being singletons. Germline loops: CDR1 SNHLY, CDR2 FYNNEI. V gave up 10 bases and J gave up 1 base, with 10 bases separating them. The CDR3 extends over 12 amino acids. The clonotype was recovered from a human donor in good health (CMV status not recorded). Some clones in this sample may be carry-over from other donors' samples. The genes are TRBV2 and TRBJ1-1; D is uncertain. Source material: PBMCs. This chain's CDR3 is CATRGPNTEAFF. As DNA, the CDR3 is TGTGCCACCCGAGGGCCGAACACTGAAGCTTTCTTT.